This T cell receptor beta chain was obtained from a study of T cell responses to AZD1222 COVID-19 vaccine. The study, taken as a whole, reports: Spike-specific TCR depth and breadth grew after two AZD1222 doses. Reportedly, nearly half the spike-specific TCRs target unmutated variant regions.

Some clones are missing from TCRdb's copy, which holds only in-frame ones; the method was immunoSEQ multiplex PCR. The data show 45,000 to 55,000 clones, around 86% seen once. Deletions cut 9 bases from V and 5 bases from J, with 14 bases between. Germline CDR1 reads MNHEY; CDR2 reads SVGAGI. The CDR3 extends over 13 amino acids. Turning to this clone: Its specificity is not known.

The origin of this receptor is an adult who received the AZD1222 COVID-19 vaccine. The input for sequencing was peripheral blood, taken 28 days after the second AZD1222 dose. The chain employs TRBV6-5 and TRBJ2-1; no clear D gene. The CDR3 sequence is CASSGAPNNEQFF. As DNA, the CDR3 is TGTGCCAGTTCAGGAGCCCCAAACAATGAGCAGTTCTTC.